Each of the 22 T cell receptor beta chains below was sequenced from the same sample in a study of cytomegalovirus exposure and HLA in healthy donors. PCR was performed using 60 Vbeta and 13 Jbeta primers. The assay was immunoSEQ multiplex PCR, and TCRdb's table has in-frame clones only and misses some. The sample holds around 190,000 clones, less than 80% seen once. The source material was PBMCs. The receptors stem from a woman in her twenties or thirties in good health and CMV-seropositive.

The rearrangement uses TRBV7-6 and TRBJ2-7; 10 bases align to TRBD1. V shed 5 bases and J 5 bases; nucleotides not matched to a gene: 9. The germline V gene has CDR1 SGHVS and CDR2 FNYEAQ. This CDR3 region has 15 residues. The CDR3 region has the DNA TGTGCCAGCAGCCAACCGGGACAGGGGCAGGACGAGCAGTACTTC. This gives the protein CASSQPGQGQDEQYF.

The genes are TRBV4-2 and TRBJ2-3; 9 bases agree with TRBD1. The CDR3 consists of 15 residues. Trimming at V came to 3 bases and at J to 3 bases, leaving 4 bases not matched to a gene. Germline CDR1 is LGHNA and CDR2 is YNFKEQ. CDR3 in amino acids: CASSQTGTGTDTQYF. The CDR3 nucleotides are TGTGCCAGCAGCCAGACCGGGACAGGGACAGATACGCAGTATTTT.

This rearrangement joins TRBV18 to TRBJ1-2; 7 bases are a match to TRBD1. Trimming at V came to 3 bases and at J to 4 bases, leaving 2 bases not matched to a gene. There are 13 residues in the CDR3. The germline CDR1 and CDR2 sequences are KGHSH and LQKENI. CDR3 sequence: CASSPSGGYGYTF. The CDR3 DNA follows: TGTGCCAGCTCACCGTCAGGGGGCTATGGCTACACCTTC.

This chain joins TRBV6-6 and TRBJ2-3; a possible D gene is TRBD2 (6 bases). CDR3 size: 14 residues. Germline CDR1 MNHNY, CDR2 SVGAGI (reference sequence). Trimming took off 2 bases at V and 0 bases at J, with 6 bases between the two ends. Here the CDR3 reads CASSYRGSTDTQYF. The CDR3 DNA sequence: TGTGCCAGCAGTTACCGGGGGAGCACAGATACGCAGTATTTT.

V is TRBV27 and J is TRBJ2-7; no clear D gene. Looked up from germline, CDR1 is MNHEY and CDR2 is SMNVEV (reference sequence). V lost 6 bases, J lost 5 bases, and 17 bases lay in between. The CDR3 spans 14 residues. This CDR3 is CASSLLAGLDEQYF. The DNA of the CDR3 is TGTGCCAGCAGCCTCCTTGCCGGTTTGGACGAGCAGTACTTC.

This clone showed up just once. The chain is built from TRBV18 and TRBJ1-2, with TRBD1 matching over 9 bases. The CDR3 has 15 residues. From germline, CDR1 is KGHSH and CDR2 LQKENI. The V gene end was trimmed by 3 bases and the J gene end by 3 bases; junction bases not matched to a gene: 5. CDR3: CASSPETGGYYGYTF. The DNA of the CDR3 is TGTGCCAGCTCACCGGAGACAGGGGGGTACTATGGCTACACCTTC.

The chain links TRBV4-3 to TRBJ1-2, with D uncertain. V lost 0 bases to trimming and J lost 8 bases, with 7 bases between them. Germline assignment: CDR1 LGHNA and CDR2 YSLEER. This CDR3 region has 12 residues. The CDR3 DNA reads as TGCGCCAGCAGCCAAGATGGAGGAGGCTACACCTTC. Protein product: CASSQDGGGYTF.

This chain connects TRBV6-1 to TRBJ2-5, with 8 positions matching TRBD1. Germline V CDR1 and CDR2: MNHNS, SASEGT. The CDR3 has 14 residues. The trim removed 6 bases at V and 5 bases at J, leaving 8 bases unmatched. CDR3 sequence: CASSSRGRAETQYF. CDR3 in DNA: TGTGCCAGCAGCAGCAGGGGGCGGGCGGAGACCCAGTACTTC.

The V call is TRBV19, the J call TRBJ1-1; D uncertain. The length of the CDR3 is 14 residues. The germline V gene has CDR1 LNHDA and CDR2 SQIVND (reference sequence). Deletions cut 3 bases from V and 2 bases from J, with 10 bases between. The CDR3 region has the DNA TGTGCCAGTAGTATTGGCCCCTCAAACACTGAAGCTTTCTTT. Translated, it gives CASSIGPSNTEAFF.

CDR3 region: CASSPLAGTIYGYTF. DNA of the CDR3: TGTGCCAGCAGCCCTTTGGCAGGGACAATCTATGGCTACACCTTC. This chain joins TRBV6-1 and TRBJ1-2; tentatively, D is TRBD1 (6 bases). Trimming cost V 6 bases and J 4 bases, with 18 bases left between them. Germline V gene data show CDR1 as MNHNS and CDR2 as SASEGT. The CDR3 spans 15 residues.

This clone was observed a few times. This chain connects TRBV6-6 to TRBJ2-1; D may be TRBD2 (5 bases). Germline loops: CDR1 MNHNY, CDR2 SVGAGI (reference sequence). The CDR3 has 14 amino acids. The V end was cut by 6 bases, the J end by 6 bases, with 15 bases between. CDR3 amino acids: CASSPLAGSNEQFF. CDR3 DNA: TGTGCCAGCAGCCCTCTGGCGGGCTCCAATGAGCAGTTCTTC.

V usage is TRBV5-1 and J usage is TRBJ2-2; 10 bases are a match to TRBD1. Losses at the gene ends were 2 bases for V and 9 bases for J; bases not matched to a gene: 10. The germline CDR1 and CDR2 sequences are SGHRS and YFSETQ. CDR3 length equals 16 residues. CDR3 coding DNA: TGCGCCAGCAGCTTAACCGGGACAGGGGCAGTCAGGGAGCTGTTTTTT. As protein: CASSLTGTGAVRELFF.

The CDR3 coding sequence is TGTGCCAGCAGCTCCAACGACAGGGCGGGTGAGACCCAGTACTTC. Its translation: CASSSNDRAGETQYF. V gene TRBV9 combines with J gene TRBJ2-5; 7 positions match TRBD1. Germline CDR1 and CDR2: SGDLS and YYNGEE. This CDR3 has 15 residues. Trimming took 4 bases from V and 5 from J; bases not matched to a gene: 11.

This chain joins TRBV25-1 and TRBJ1-2; a possible D gene is TRBD1 (5 bases). This CDR3 is built from 14 residues. The ends were cut back, 1 base at V and 8 bases at J, with 14 bases in the middle. Germline V lookup: CDR1 MGHDK, CDR2 SYGVNS. The CDR3 reads CASSELIGTSGYTF. In nucleotides, the CDR3 is TGTGCCAGCAGTGAATTGATAGGGACTTCGGGCTACACCTTC.

This sequence joins TRBV13 and TRBJ2-7; 7 positions match TRBD1. The CDR3 contains 16 residues. Trimming at V came to 3 bases and at J to 1 base, leaving 9 bases not matched to a gene. Germline CDR1 is PRHDT and CDR2 is FYEKMQ (reference sequence). CDR3 loop: CASSFLTGIKSYEQYF. The CDR3 DNA sequence: TGTGCCAGCAGCTTCCTGACAGGGATTAAGTCCTACGAGCAGTACTTC.

The rearrangement uses TRBV7-9 and TRBJ2-1; 9 bases fit TRBD2. Trimming removed 7 bases from V and 5 bases from J; junction bases left unmatched: 12. Germline CDR1 and CDR2: SEHNR and FQNEAQ (reference sequence). The CDR3 totals 16 residues. CDR3 sequence reads: CASTLTGLATNNEQFF. CDR3 nucleotides: TGTGCCAGCACCCTTACCGGACTAGCGACCAACAATGAGCAGTTCTTC.

The rearrangement uses TRBV11-3 and TRBJ2-7, with D possibly being TRBD2 (6 bases). Trimming left V 4 bases short and J 1 base short, with 14 bases between. CDR3 length: 15 residues. Germline values: CDR1 SGHNT, CDR2 YENEEA. CDR3 in DNA: TGTGCCAGCAGCTCCACCGGGACTGGGTCCTACGAGCAGTACTTC. Its protein product is CASSSTGTGSYEQYF.

This clone was seen a handful of times. The chain joins TRBV14 to TRBJ2-3; 11 bases match TRBD2. Germline CDR1 and CDR2: SGHDN and FVKESK. The CDR3 extends over 16 amino acids. With 0 bases clipped from V and 5 bases from J, the junction kept 4 bases outside the gene matches. The CDR3 region is CASSQDRGLAVDTQYF. CDR3 nucleotide sequence: TGTGCCAGCAGCCAAGATCGGGGACTAGCGGTAGATACGCAGTATTTT.

This rearrangement joins TRBV6-4 to TRBJ2-7, with a weak D call TRBD1 (6 bases). Trimming left V 0 bases short and J 0 bases short, with 9 bases between. Germline lookup yields CDR1 MRHNA and CDR2 SNTAGT. The CDR3 contains 15 residues. The CDR3 region has the DNA TGTGCCAGCAGTGACTCAGACAGGAGCTCCTACGAGCAGTACTTC. Translation: CASSDSDRSSYEQYF.

This chain uses TRBV5-4 with TRBJ2-3; TRBD2 agrees at 8 bases. The CDR3 is 16 amino acids. V trimming: 4 bases; J trimming: 2 bases; junction bases outside the gene matches: 9. Per the germline V gene, CDR1 is SGHNT and CDR2 is YYREEE (reference sequence). The CDR3 loop reads CASSPRSGGLTDTQYF. The CDR3 nucleotides are TGTGCCAGCAGCCCAAGGAGCGGGGGCCTCACAGATACGCAGTATTTT.

To note about this clone: Other nucleotide sequences from this sample produce the same CDR3. The V call is TRBV27, the J call TRBJ1-5, with D hard to call. CDR3 size: 13 residues. Between the trimmed V and J ends, which lost 3 bases and 4 bases, there was a span of 7 bases. Germline V lookup: CDR1 MNHEY, CDR2 SMNVEV (reference sequence). For the CDR3, the DNA is TGTGCCAGCAGTTTGGCGGGTAATCAGCCCCAGCATTTT. This codes for CASSLAGNQPQHF.

This clone was seen more than once but under ten times. The chain links TRBV2 to TRBJ2-5; weak D call: TRBD1 (5 bases). Germline V gene sequence: CDR1 SNHLY, CDR2 FYNNEI. The CDR3 spans 11 residues. The V and J ends lost 4 bases and 8 bases respectively, with 8 bases between them. The CDR3 sequence: CASSGQITQYF. DNA of the CDR3: TGTGCCAGCAGTGGACAGATCACCCAGTACTTC.